This passage covers 31 T cell receptor beta chains from one sample sequenced in a study of T cell responses to AZD1222 COVID-19 vaccine. Libraries were prepared by immunoSEQ multiplex PCR; TCRdb keeps only in-frame clonotypes and omits some of them. The sample shows 25,000 to 35,000 clones, approximately 89% of them seen only once. Sequenced material: peripheral blood, taken on day 0 of AZD1222 vaccination. The receptors stem from an adult in good health.

This clone appeared once. CDR3 amino acids: CASSLAGGGQPQHF. CDR3 DNA sequence: TGTGCCAGCAGCTTAGCGGGCGGGGGCCAGCCCCAGCATTTT. The J gene is TRBJ1-5, the V gene TRBV11-2, with D possibly matching TRBD1 (6 bases). Trimming stripped 1 base from V and 7 bases from J, with 11 bases between. Per germline, CDR1 SGHAT and CDR2 FQNNGV. The CDR3 is made up of 14 amino acids.

The chain has TRBV5-5 and TRBJ1-1, with D possibly being TRBD1 (5 bases). The length of the CDR3 is 12 residues. Between the trimmed V and J ends, which lost 4 bases and 8 bases, there was a span of 12 bases. CDR1 and CDR2 (germline): SGHKS, YYEKEE (reference sequence). The chain's CDR3 is CASSLRDQEAFF. The CDR3 DNA is TGTGCCAGCAGCCTCCGGGACCAAGAAGCTTTCTTT.

V is TRBV6-5 and J is TRBJ1-5; possibly TRBD1 for D (5 bases). This CDR3 is built from 14 residues. Germline V gene data show CDR1 as MNHEY and CDR2 as SVGAGI. The V and J ends lost 2 bases and 9 bases respectively, with 14 bases between them. CDR3 nucleotide sequence: TGTGCCAGCAGTTACGGGCCTCCCGGGGGGCCCCAGCATTTT. Protein sequence: CASSYGPPGGPQHF.

V is TRBV5-1 and J is TRBJ1-1, with a tentative D call TRBD1 (5 bases). V shed 2 bases and J shed 7 bases, with 24 bases lying between them. In germline, CDR1 is SGHRS, CDR2 YFSETQ. This CDR3 region has 17 residues. CDR3 loop: CASSFGAGLLREVEAFF. Here the CDR3 DNA reads TGCGCCAGCAGCTTTGGGGCAGGGTTACTACGAGAGGTTGAAGCTTTCTTT.

Judged by abundance, this clone is medium-sized. The genes are TRBV7-9 and TRBJ2-3, with D perhaps given as TRBD1 or TRBD2 (5 bases each). V was shortened by 4 bases and J by 6 bases, with 14 bases between the two germline ends. Germline V lookup: CDR1 SEHNR, CDR2 FQNEAQ (reference sequence). This CDR3 spans 14 amino acids. In DNA form, the CDR3 reads TGTGCCAGCAGCTCCTCGACGGGGCCGGATACGCAGTATTTT. Protein product: CASSSSTGPDTQYF.

The chain joins TRBV15 to TRBJ1-3; no clear D. V was shortened by 5 bases and J by 0 bases, with 11 bases between the two germline ends. The CDR3 loop spans 15 amino acids. Germline values: CDR1 LNHNV, CDR2 YYDKDF (reference sequence). As DNA, the CDR3 is TGTGCCACCAGCCCGTTGGGTCTCTCTGGAAACACCATATATTTT. It encodes CATSPLGLSGNTIYF.

The CDR3: CSVTRTLSSYEQYF. The CDR3 coding sequence is TGCAGCGTCACCCGGACACTGAGCTCCTACGAGCAGTACTTC. The V and J genes are TRBV29-1 and TRBJ2-7, with D possibly matching TRBD1 (5 bases). This CDR3 comprises 14 residues. The V end lost 6 bases, the J end lost 0 bases, and 15 bases lay between the germline ends. Looked up from germline, CDR1 is SQVTM and CDR2 is ANQGSEA.

This chain connects TRBV9 to TRBJ1-6, with a weak D call TRBD1 (6 bases). The CDR3 length is 17 residues. Between the trimmed V and J ends, which lost 4 bases and 4 bases, there was a span of 18 bases. Germline loops: CDR1 SGDLS, CDR2 YYNGEE. In nucleotides, the CDR3 is TGTGCCAGCAGCCCAGGGGTATGGGACACTTATAATTCACCCCTCCACTTT. Translating gives CASSPGVWDTYNSPLHF.

This chain joins TRBV11-2 and TRBJ1-2; TRBD1 is a possible D gene (5 bases). Germline V gives CDR1 SGHAT, CDR2 FQNNGV. V was pared by 4 bases and J by 2 bases, with 11 bases between. The CDR3 loop spans 14 amino acids. CDR3 amino acids: CASSSPTGNYGYTF. CDR3 sequence (DNA): TGTGCCAGCAGCTCCCCTACAGGCAACTATGGCTACACCTTC.

The genes are TRBV19 and TRBJ1-1, with unresolved D. V was cut by 0 bases and J by 4 bases, with 12 bases left in between. CDR3 length: 15 residues. Germline V lookup: CDR1 LNHDA, CDR2 SQIVND (reference sequence). The CDR3 region is CASSIEGSGGTEAFF. Written as DNA, the CDR3 is TGTGCCAGTAGTATAGAGGGATCTGGTGGCACTGAAGCTTTCTTT.

The chain is built from TRBV28 and TRBJ1-2, with D uncertain. This CDR3 spans 14 amino acids. Germline V CDR1 and CDR2: MDHEN, SYDVKM. Trimming took 5 bases from V and 2 from J, leaving 12 bases between them. The CDR3 reads CASSPGPTNYGYTF. CDR3 DNA: TGTGCCAGCAGTCCTGGACCGACCAACTATGGCTACACCTTC.

V gene TRBV9 combines with J gene TRBJ2-2; D not resolved. CDR3 length: 12 residues. The germline CDR1 and CDR2 sequences are SGDLS and YYNGEE. The ends were cut back, 3 bases at V and 6 bases at J, with 6 bases in the middle. The CDR3 DNA reads as TGTGCCAGCAGCGCCCTAGCCGGGGAGCTGTTTTTT. This gives the protein CASSALAGELFF.

The rearrangement uses TRBV7-9 and TRBJ2-5; D is possibly TRBD1 or TRBD2 (5 bases each). With 5 bases removed from V and 1 base from J, the gap between germline ends came to 14 bases. This CDR3 comprises 15 residues. Germline CDR1 is SEHNR and CDR2 is FQNEAQ (reference sequence). CDR3 DNA sequence: TGTGCCAGCAGCGACCGGGACGGACTCCAAGAGACCCAGTACTTC. It is translated as CASSDRDGLQETQYF.

This sequence joins TRBV5-1 and TRBJ2-5, with D unclear. V was cut by 1 base and J by 5 bases, with 3 bases left in between. CDR1 is SGHRS and CDR2 is YFSETQ in the germline V gene. This CDR3 spans 11 amino acids. CDR3 nucleotide sequence: TGCGCCAGCAGCTTGAAGGAGACCCAGTACTTC. As protein: CASSLKETQYF.

This rearrangement joins TRBV6-2 or TRBV6-3 to TRBJ2-6, with unresolved D. The CDR3 is 18 residues long. The V gene lost 2 bases and the J gene lost 0 bases, with 14 bases spanning the gap. Germline CDR1 is MNHEY and CDR2 is SVGEGT. In nucleotides, the CDR3 is TGTGCCAGCAGTTACGATGGTCATAAGACCTCTGGGGCCAACGTCCTGACTTTC. It codes for CASSYDGHKTSGANVLTF.

This chain uses TRBV7-2 with TRBJ2-6; 8 nucleotides line up with TRBD1. Germline V gives CDR1 SGHTA, CDR2 FQGNSA. After removal of 5 bases from V and 2 bases from J, the junction contained 2 bases not matched to a gene. CDR3 length: 15 amino acids. CDR3 DNA sequence: TGTGCCAGCAGCCCACAGGGGGCTGGGGCCAACGTCCTGACTTTC. This translates into CASSPQGAGANVLTF.

The J gene is TRBJ2-5, the V gene TRBV6-2 or TRBV6-3; D call uncertain. The V end was cut by 2 bases, the J end by 5 bases, with 3 bases between. The CDR3 totals 11 residues. The V gene's germline CDR1 is MNHEY and CDR2 SVGEGT. The chain's CDR3 is CASSYGETQYF. CDR3 coding DNA: TGTGCCAGCAGTTACGGGGAGACCCAGTACTTC.

The J gene is TRBJ1-3, the V gene TRBV5-1, with no clear D. This CDR3 has 15 amino acids. Deletions cut 0 bases from V and 0 bases from J, with 7 bases between. Germline assignment: CDR1 SGHRS and CDR2 YFSETQ. The CDR3 nucleotides read TGCGCCAGCAGCTTGGATGGCGGCTCTGGAAACACCATATATTTT. The encoded protein is CASSLDGGSGNTIYF.

This chain links TRBV10-1 with TRBJ1-1; no definite D call. V lost 3 bases to trimming and J lost 3 bases, with 14 bases between them. The germline gives CDR1 WNHNN, CDR2 SYGVQD (reference sequence). The CDR3 length is 15 residues. CDR3 sequence: CASSDRVNSHTEAFF. CDR3 nucleotide sequence: TGCGCCAGCAGTGACCGGGTTAACTCCCACACTGAAGCTTTCTTT.

The gene calls are TRBV6-5 and TRBJ1-5; D may be TRBD1 (5 bases). This CDR3 comprises 15 residues. Trimming removed 7 bases from V and 0 bases from J, with 13 bases in between. Per germline, CDR1 MNHEY and CDR2 SVGAGI. CDR3: CASKGTKNSNQPQHF. The CDR3 nucleotides read TGTGCCAGCAAGGGGACGAAGAATAGCAATCAGCCCCAGCATTTT.

In DNA, the CDR3 is TGTGCAAGTCGCTTTGCTGGGACACCCAGCTCCTACAATGAGCAGTTCTTC. Residues: CASRFAGTPSSYNEQFF. The chain couples TRBV12-2 to TRBJ2-1; the table names TRBD1, a call not compared with the DNA. TRBV12-2 is marked as a pseudogene. The CDR3 consists of 17 residues.

This chain uses TRBV9 with TRBJ2-3, with 8 bases that match TRBD2. This CDR3 has 16 residues. CDR1 is SGDLS, CDR2 YYNGEE, per germline. Trimming removed 0 bases from V and 3 bases from J; junction bases left unmatched: 6. CDR3 region: CASSVVSAGGTDTQYF. CDR3 DNA: TGTGCCAGCAGCGTAGTCTCGGCGGGGGGTACAGATACGCAGTATTTT.

V and J are TRBV6-1 and TRBJ1-1, with no clear D. Trimming took 2 bases from V and 3 from J, leaving 16 bases between them. Germline CDR1 reads MNHNS; CDR2 reads SASEGT. The CDR3 totals 16 residues. This CDR3 reads CASSENTAGWDTEAFF. CDR3 in DNA: TGTGCCAGCAGTGAAAACACAGCCGGATGGGACACTGAAGCTTTCTTT.

This chain joins TRBV18 and TRBJ1-2, with a possible D match to TRBD1 (5 bases). Trimming took off 2 bases at V and 7 bases at J, with 8 bases between the two ends. The CDR3 contains 12 residues. The V gene's germline CDR1 is KGHSH and CDR2 LQKENI. This chain's CDR3 is CASSPGGGGYTF. The CDR3 coding sequence is TGTGCCAGCTCACCAGGGGGTGGTGGCTACACCTTC.

The chain recombines TRBV18 with TRBJ1-5; tentatively, D is TRBD1 (6 bases). From germline, CDR1 is KGHSH and CDR2 LQKENI. This CDR3 region has 13 residues. The V end was cut by 5 bases, the J end by 7 bases, with 12 bases between. Here the CDR3 reads CASSTGSSQPQHF. CDR3 nucleotides: TGTGCCAGCTCAACAGGGAGTTCGCAGCCCCAGCATTTT.

This chain joins TRBV6-5 and TRBJ1-1; D ambiguous. V was shortened by 6 bases and J by 0 bases, with 11 bases between the two germline ends. The CDR3 consists of 14 residues. Germline loops: CDR1 MNHEY, CDR2 SVGAGI. The DNA of the CDR3 is TGTGCCAGCAGAGGGCCGAGCATGAACACTGAAGCTTTCTTT. This encodes CASRGPSMNTEAFF.

V gene TRBV4-1 combines with J gene TRBJ1-5; TRBD1 might be the D (6 bases). Germline V lookup: CDR1 MGHRA, CDR2 YSYEKL. This CDR3 is built from 15 residues. V lost 0 bases, J lost 7 bases, and 13 bases lay in between. The CDR3 loop reads CASSQDREGGQPQHF. CDR3 coding DNA: TGCGCCAGCAGCCAAGATCGGGAGGGGGGCCAGCCCCAGCATTTT.

This chain uses TRBV29-1 with TRBJ1-1, with D possibly matching TRBD1 (5 bases). This CDR3 comprises 14 residues. Germline V gene sequence: CDR1 SQVTM, CDR2 ANQGSEA. The V end lost 3 bases, the J end lost 5 bases, and 16 bases lay between the germline ends. The CDR3 nucleotides read TGCAGCGTTGAGAGGGGTCCGGGACGGACTGAAGCTTTCTTT. Encoded protein: CSVERGPGRTEAFF.

The chain combines TRBV7-8 with TRBJ1-4; possible D gene TRBD1, 5 bases. The germline V gene encodes CDR1 SGHVS and CDR2 FQNEAQ. The CDR3 totals 16 residues. The V end lost 1 base, the J end lost 8 bases, and 17 bases lay between the germline ends. The CDR3 spells CASSLGLIGEGEKLFF. In DNA, the CDR3 is TGTGCCAGCAGCTTAGGTTTAATAGGGGAAGGAGAAAAACTGTTTTTT.

V gene TRBV7-9 combines with J gene TRBJ1-2; D perhaps matches TRBD1 (6 bases). V dropped 5 bases and J dropped 8 bases, with 21 bases sitting between them. The CDR3 has 15 amino acids. Germline V CDR1 and CDR2: SEHNR, FQNEAQ (reference sequence). CDR3 nucleotide sequence: TGTGCCAGCAGCCCAGGGGTGGGTGCCGCCCACGGCTACACCTTC. This encodes CASSPGVGAAHGYTF.

The J gene is TRBJ2-7, the V gene TRBV6-5, with 7 bases lining up with TRBD1. The CDR3 length is 14 residues. The V gene end was trimmed by 2 bases and the J gene end by 6 bases; junction bases not matched to a gene: 7. Germline V gene sequence: CDR1 MNHEY, CDR2 SVGAGI. For the CDR3, the DNA is TGTGCCAGCAGTTACGGGACAGTTTATACCGAGCAGTACTTC. Translated: CASSYGTVYTEQYF.